The 25 T cell receptor beta chains listed next were all sequenced from one sample in a study of T-cell memory formation after mild COVID-19. TCRdb re-called the 5' RACE reads through MiXCR, storing one row per CDR3 protein. The data show roughly 100,000 distinct CDR3 sequences, roughly an eighth seen once. Sequenced: PBMCs or a T cell subset sorted from them (not recorded which). The origin of the receptors is an adult woman who had mild COVID-19 (a few samples of this study predate the infection). Cell type and time point are not known.

The V and J genes are TRBV29-1 and TRBJ1-2; D possibly corresponds to TRBD1 (5 bases). Germline loops: CDR1 SQVTM, CDR2 ANQGSEA. This CDR3 contains 14 residues. Trimming took off 0 bases at V and 0 bases at J, with 8 bases between the two ends. The CDR3 reads CSVEDRDPNYGYTF. The DNA of the CDR3 is TGCAGCGTTGAAGACAGGGACCCTAACTATGGCTACACCTTC. The full variable domain, with the rest looked up from reference TRBV29-1 and TRBJ1-2, is SAVISQKPSRDICQRGTSLTIQCQVDSQVTMMFWYRQQPGQSLTLIATANQGSEATYESGFVIDKFPISRPNLTFSTLTVSNMSPEDSSIYLCSVEDRDPNYGYTFGSGTRLTVV.

CDR3: CASSSLDSDRLNTDTQYF. CDR3 nucleotides: TGTGCCAGCAGCTCCTTAGACTCGGACCGGTTAAACACAGATACGCAGTATTTT. The chain recombines TRBV7-2 with TRBJ2-3; no clear D gene. CDR3 size: 18 residues. Germline values: CDR1 SGHTA, CDR2 FQGNSA. Trimming left V 4 bases short and J 2 bases short, with 22 bases between.

For this clonotype: The conserved phenylalanine or tryptophan is not found at the CDR3 terminus, so this likely reflects a read error. It is unclear where the CDR3 begins or ends on the DNA, so no DNA is shown, and the CDR3 is as TCRdb lists it. The chain recombines TRBV5-6 with TRBJ2-3; the D call TRBD1 from the table was never checked on the DNA. The CDR3 is 11 amino acids long, termini counted. From germline, CDR1 is SGHDT and CDR2 YYEEEE. The CDR3 protein is CASSLPAGRDL.

The chain is built from TRBV20-1 and TRBJ2-7; a weak D match, TRBD2 (6 bases). Germline CDR1 and CDR2: DFQATT and SNEGSKA (reference sequence). V was shortened by 3 bases and J by 2 bases, with 11 bases between the two germline ends. This CDR3 spans 13 amino acids. DNA for the CDR3: TGCAGTGCTAGTAGCGGTGGTGCCTACGAGCAGTACTTC. Its protein product is CSASSGGAYEQYF.

The rearrangement uses TRBV29-1 and TRBJ1-2; the match to TRBD1 covers 8 bases. The CDR3 has 14 amino acids. The J segment lost 3 bases and the V segment lost 7 bases, leaving 10 bases of the junction unmatched. In germline, CDR1 is SQVTM, CDR2 ANQGSEA. The CDR3 bases are TGCAGCGACGCCGGACAGGGTGCGGACTATGGCTACACCTTC. Translating it yields CSDAGQGADYGYTF.

The V call is TRBV27, the J call TRBJ2-7; the D is unclear. V was shortened by 4 bases and J by 4 bases, with 11 bases between the two germline ends. Germline V gives CDR1 MNHEY, CDR2 SMNVEV (reference sequence). CDR3 length: 13 residues. CDR3 region: CASSYGRAYEQYF. For the CDR3, the DNA is TGTGCCAGCAGTTATGGTCGGGCGTACGAGCAGTACTTC.

This chain links TRBV3-1 with TRBJ2-2; 9 positions agree with TRBD1. CDR1 LGHDT and CDR2 YNNKEL come from the germline V gene (reference sequence). CDR3 length: 16 amino acids. Germline trimming cut 4 bases from V and 4 bases from J; bases unmatched to any gene: 7. The CDR3 sequence: CASSLQGAGVTGELFF. CDR3 nucleotide sequence: TGTGCCAGCAGCCTACAGGGGGCGGGGGTCACCGGGGAGCTGTTTTTT. The variable domain in full, completed from reference TRBV3-1 and TRBJ2-2, reads DTAVSQTPKYLVTQMGNDKSIKCEQNLGHDTMYWYKQDSKKFLKIMFSYNNKELIINETVPNRFSPKSPDKAHLNLHINSLELGDSAVYFCASSLQGAGVTGELFFGEGSRLTVL.

The V and J genes are TRBV2 and TRBJ2-7; D is perhaps TRBD2 (6 bases). The CDR3 is made up of 13 amino acids. V was clipped by 6 bases and J by 5 bases, with 14 bases between them. Germline assignment: CDR1 SNHLY and CDR2 FYNNEI. CDR3 sequence reads: CASRLGAGHEQYF. The DNA for the CDR3 is TGTGCCAGCAGGCTAGGGGCGGGGCACGAGCAGTACTTC.

This clonotype turned up a few times. This sequence joins TRBV5-6 and TRBJ2-1; D call uncertain. With 3 bases removed from V and 5 bases from J, the gap between germline ends came to 6 bases. CDR3 length: 12 residues. Germline-derived CDR1 and CDR2 are SGHDT and YYEEEE. The CDR3 bases are TGTGCCAGCAGCTCTTCGAACAATGAGCAGTTCTTC. Protein: CASSSSNNEQFF.

The chain combines TRBV7-6 with TRBJ2-1, with 10 bases identical to TRBD2. V gave up 5 bases and J gave up 4 bases; unmatched junction bases: 2. Per the germline V gene, CDR1 is SGHVS and CDR2 is FNYEAQ. The CDR3 is made up of 14 amino acids. The CDR3: CASSRSGGYNEQFF. CDR3 DNA sequence: TGTGCCAGCAGCCGTAGCGGGGGGTACAATGAGCAGTTCTTC.

The rearrangement uses TRBV12-3 or TRBV12-4 and TRBJ2-1, with 9 positions matching TRBD2. The CDR3 runs 15 residues. Trimming at V came to 11 bases and at J to 9 bases, leaving 17 bases not matched to a gene. CDR3 protein: CAPATGREGICEQFF. CDR3 sequence (DNA): TGTGCCCCCGCTACCGGGCGGGAGGGGATTTGTGAGCAGTTCTTC.

This clonotype was detected a few times. The chain combines TRBV7-9 with TRBJ1-3; D is perhaps TRBD1 (5 bases). Germline assignment: CDR1 SEHNR and CDR2 FQNEAQ (reference sequence). The V and J ends lost 1 base and 1 base respectively, with 23 bases between them. The CDR3 is 20 residues long. The CDR3 loop is CASSLEGVYRTFYSGNTIYF. The CDR3, as DNA: TGTGCCAGCAGCTTAGAGGGTGTCTACAGGACTTTCTATTCTGGAAACACCATATATTTT.

Written as DNA, the CDR3 is TGTGCCAGCAGCTTTTGGACAGGCAGTCCCCAGCATTTT. Residues: CASSFWTGSPQHF. The rearrangement uses TRBV11-2 and TRBJ1-5; 7 nucleotides line up with TRBD1. Germline V gene sequence: CDR1 SGHAT, CDR2 FQNNGV. The CDR3 has 13 amino acids. V dropped 3 bases and J dropped 10; count of bases not matched to a gene: 6.

This clonotype turned up a few times. In DNA form, the CDR3 reads TGCGCCAGCAGCCCTTCGGGACACCGGCCTGATGAGCAGTTCTTC. This sequence encodes CASSPSGHRPDEQFF. The chain carries TRBV5-1 and TRBJ2-1; possibly TRBD1 for D (6 bases). Trimming took 4 bases from V and 8 from J, leaving 19 bases between them. Germline V gene sequence: CDR1 SGHRS, CDR2 YFSETQ. This CDR3 is 15 amino acids long.

This chain uses TRBV6-8 with TRBJ1-5, with a weak D call TRBD1 (5 bases). The germline gives CDR1 MNHGY, CDR2 SAAAGT. This CDR3 is 17 amino acids long. The V end was cut by 6 bases, the J end by 4 bases, with 22 bases between. The CDR3 DNA sequence: TGTGCCAGCAGCCCTGGCCTCGGGACCGGCGATAATCAGCCCCAGCATTTT. Translation gives CASSPGLGTGDNQPQHF.

This clonotype was seen more than once but under ten times. The V and J genes are TRBV27 and TRBJ2-1; TRBD1 might be the D (5 bases). The V end was cut by 3 bases, the J end by 0 bases, with 6 bases between. This CDR3 contains 14 residues. From germline, CDR1 is MNHEY and CDR2 SMNVEV (reference sequence). CDR3 loop: CASSFQGSYNEQFF. CDR3 in DNA: TGTGCCAGCAGTTTCCAGGGCTCCTACAATGAGCAGTTCTTC.

Only a few counts were recorded for this clonotype. The chain uses TRBV28 and TRBJ1-2; D call uncertain. There are 13 residues in the CDR3. The V gene lost 6 bases and the J gene lost 8 bases, with 16 bases spanning the gap. Per the germline V gene, CDR1 is MDHEN and CDR2 is SYDVKM. CDR3 in DNA: TGTGCCAGCAGGGACCTACTAGCTACGGGCTACACCTTC. Its translation is CASRDLLATGYTF.

This clonotype has ten or more counts. This chain joins TRBV2 and TRBJ2-7, with D perhaps given as TRBD1 or TRBD2 (5 bases each). The germline gives CDR1 SNHLY, CDR2 FYNNEI. Trimming left V 0 bases short and J 2 bases short, with 8 bases between. CDR3 length equals 14 residues. Here the CDR3 DNA reads TGTGCCAGCAGTGAAGCGTCGGGGCCCTACGAGCAGTACTTC. It translates to CASSEASGPYEQYF.

In its sample, this clonotype was seen a few times. V usage is TRBV7-8 and J usage is TRBJ2-7; no clear D gene. This CDR3 region has 14 residues. CDR1 and CDR2 from the germline V gene are SGHVS and FQNEAQ. Trimming took off 5 bases at V and 4 bases at J, with 15 bases between the two ends. The CDR3, as DNA: TGTGCCAGCAGCGTGGAATTTCGCGCTTACGAGCAGTACTTC. It translates to CASSVEFRAYEQYF. The full variable domain, its missing parts supplied by reference TRBV7-8 and TRBJ2-7, is GAGVSQSPRYKVAKRGQDVALRCDPISGHVSLFWYQQALGQGPEFLTYFQNEAQLDKSGLPSDRFFAERPEGSVSTLKIQRTQQEDSAVYLCASSVEFRAYEQYFGPGTRLTVT.

This clonotype was counted at least ten times. The chain employs TRBV20-1 and TRBJ1-1, with D possibly TRBD1 on 5 matching bases. Germline V CDR1 and CDR2: DFQATT, SNEGSKA (reference sequence). V lost 0 bases to trimming and J lost 1 base, with 21 bases between them. The CDR3 loop spans 18 amino acids. The CDR3 DNA reads TGCAGTGCTAGAGACCCCCGGGGGAGGGGTTCGGGGAACACTGAAGCTTTCTTT. Translating it yields CSARDPRGRGSGNTEAFF.

A few counts support this clonotype. The V call is TRBV28, the J call TRBJ1-5; maybe TRBD1 (5 bases). The CDR3 has 14 residues. Trimming left V 2 bases short and J 7 bases short, with 12 bases between. The germline V gene encodes CDR1 MDHEN and CDR2 SYDVKM. Written as DNA, the CDR3 is TGTGCCAGCAGTTTAAGGGCAGGGTCACAGCCCCAGCATTTT. This codes for CASSLRAGSQPQHF.

Remarks on this clonotype: A read error is possible here, since a much larger clone lies one base away. The V and J genes are TRBV5-6 and TRBJ2-7; no clear D gene. The CDR3 sequence is 13 residues long. Deletions cut 0 bases from V and 3 bases from J, with 7 bases between. CDR1 and CDR2 from the germline V gene are SGHDT and YYEEEE. The CDR3 region has the DNA TGTGCCAGCAGCTTGGACAGCTACTACGAGCAGTACTTC. Translating gives CASSLDSYYEQYF.

In its sample, this clonotype was seen a few times. The rearrangement joins TRBV5-1 to TRBJ2-7; 7 bases line up with TRBD1. V was pared by 6 bases and J by 3 bases, with 9 bases of the junction left unmatched. There are 14 residues in the CDR3. CDR1 and CDR2 (germline): SGHRS, YFSETQ. DNA of the CDR3: TGCGCCAGCAACCAACAGGGGACGGGCTACGAGCAGTACTTC. It translates to CASNQQGTGYEQYF.

The V gene is TRBV5-5, the J gene TRBJ1-5, with TRBD1 matching 9 bases. The ends lost 4 bases at V and 1 base at J; junction bases unmatched: 12. Germline CDR1 and CDR2: SGHKS and YYEKEE (reference sequence). The CDR3 runs to 18 residues. The CDR3 nucleotides are TGTGCCAGCAGCCGAGAAACAGGGACAGGGTTGAGCAATCAGCCCCAGCATTTT. Protein: CASSRETGTGLSNQPQHF.

The chain joins TRBV13 to TRBJ2-7; D is uncertain. Germline V gives CDR1 PRHDT, CDR2 FYEKMQ (reference sequence). The CDR3 is 13 residues long. Trimming left V 4 bases short and J 3 bases short, with 10 bases between. The CDR3 spells CASSSPDNYEQYF. CDR3 nucleotides: TGTGCCAGCAGCTCCCCCGACAACTACGAGCAGTACTTC.